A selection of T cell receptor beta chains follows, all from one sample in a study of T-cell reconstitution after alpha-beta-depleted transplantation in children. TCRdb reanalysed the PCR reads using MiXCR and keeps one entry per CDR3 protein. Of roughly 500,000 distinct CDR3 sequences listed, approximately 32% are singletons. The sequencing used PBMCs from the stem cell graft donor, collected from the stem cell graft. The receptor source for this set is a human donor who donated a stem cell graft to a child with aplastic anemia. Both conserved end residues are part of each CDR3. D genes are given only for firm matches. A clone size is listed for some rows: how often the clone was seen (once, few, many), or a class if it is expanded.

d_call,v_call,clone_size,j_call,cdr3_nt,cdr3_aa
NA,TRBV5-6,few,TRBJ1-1,TGTGCCAGCAGCCCTGTGGTGAACACTGAAGCTTTCTTT,CASSPVVNTEAFF
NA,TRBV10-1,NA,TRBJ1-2,TGCGCCAGCAGTGCACAGAAGGACTATGGCTACACCTTC,CASSAQKDYGYTF
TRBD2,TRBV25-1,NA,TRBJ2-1,TGTGCCAGCAGTGAAAAGACGGCGGGAGGCCTAACCCCGGACAATGAGCAGTTCTTC,CASSEKTAGGLTPDNEQFF
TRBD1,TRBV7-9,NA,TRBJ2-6,TGTGCCAGCAGCTCCCGACAGGGGGCGCGGGGGGCCAACGTCCTGACTTTC,CASSSRQGARGANVLTF
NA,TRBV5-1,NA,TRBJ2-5,TGCGCCAGCAGCTTGGGAGCTTCAGGGCCGGAGACCCAGTACTTC,CASSLGASGPETQYF
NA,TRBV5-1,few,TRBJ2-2,TGCGCCAGCAGCTTGGCCGCCGGGGAGCTGTTTTTT,CASSLAAGELFF
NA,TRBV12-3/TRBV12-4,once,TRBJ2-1,TGTGCCAGCAGTTTTAGGGGAGGAGGTAATGAGCAGTTCTTC,CASSFRGGGNEQFF
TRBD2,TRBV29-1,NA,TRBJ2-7,TGCAGCGTTGAAATGCCTAGCGGGAGCCTCGGCGAGCAGTACTTC,CSVEMPSGSLGEQYF
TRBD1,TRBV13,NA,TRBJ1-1,TGTGCCAGCAGCGCCGTGGCAGGGGGCACTGAAGCTTTCTTT,CASSAVAGGTEAFF
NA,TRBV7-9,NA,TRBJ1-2,TGTGCCAGCAGCCTTTCAACCTTTACTACTTTCTATGGCTACACCTTC,CASSLSTFTTFYGYTF
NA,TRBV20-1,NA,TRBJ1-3,TGCAGTGCTAGTTACAGCTTCCTCTCTGGAAACACCATATATTTT,CSASYSFLSGNTIYF
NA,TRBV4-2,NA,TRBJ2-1,TGTGCCAGCAGCCCTCGCATAGGCCCCACCCACAATGAGCAGTTCTTC,CASSPRIGPTHNEQFF
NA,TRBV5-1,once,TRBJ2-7,TGCGCCAGCAGCTTGGGGGGGGGCGCGTCCTACGAGCAGTACTTC,CASSLGGGASYEQYF
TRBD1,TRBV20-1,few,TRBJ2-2,TGCAGTGCTGCCGGCTCAGACAGGGTGGCATCCGGGGAGCTGTTTTTT,CSAAGSDRVASGELFF
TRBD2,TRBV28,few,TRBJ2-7,TGTGCCAGCAGATGGGCGGGGGGGCCCGACGAGCAGTACTTC,CASRWAGGPDEQYF
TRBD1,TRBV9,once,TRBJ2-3,TGTGCCAGCAGCGCCGGGACAGGGGAGACAGATACGCAGTATTTT,CASSAGTGETDTQYF
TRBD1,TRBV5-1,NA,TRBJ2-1,TGCGCCAGCAGCGTACGGGTTCAGGGGGATGAGCAGTTCTTC,CASSVRVQGDEQFF
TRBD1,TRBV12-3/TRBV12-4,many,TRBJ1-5,TGTGCCAGCAGTCCAGGGGGCGCAGGTCAGCCCCAGCATTTT,CASSPGGAGQPQHF
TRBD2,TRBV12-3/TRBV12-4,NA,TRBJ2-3,TGTGCCAGCAGTTTACGGGCTAGCGGGAACGCAGATACGCAGTATTTT,CASSLRASGNADTQYF
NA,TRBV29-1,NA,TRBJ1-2,TGCAGCGTTGAAAGTGGGGACGGCGGCTACACCTTC,CSVESGDGGYTF
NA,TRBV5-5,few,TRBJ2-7,TGTGCCAGCAGCTTGCAGGATTTCTACGAGCAGTACTTC,CASSLQDFYEQYF
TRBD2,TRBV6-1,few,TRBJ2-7,TGTGCCAGCAGCCCCGGCGGGAGGGGGTCCTACGAGCAGTACTTC,CASSPGGRGSYEQYF
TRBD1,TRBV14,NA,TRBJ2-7,TGTGCCAGCAGCCAAGAGCGACAGGGACCCATCTACGAGCAGTACTTC,CASSQERQGPIYEQYF
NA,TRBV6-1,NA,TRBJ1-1,TGTGCCAGCAGTGAAAGCGACAGTCTAGAAGCTTTCTTT,CASSESDSLEAFF
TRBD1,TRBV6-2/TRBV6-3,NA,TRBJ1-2,TGTGCCAGCAGTTACTACCAGGGGGGACGACAAGGCTTC,CASSYYQGGRQGF
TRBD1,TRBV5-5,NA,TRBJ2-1,TGTGCCAGCAGCTCCCCGGGACAGGGGACCTACAATGAGCAGTTCTTC,CASSSPGQGTYNEQFF
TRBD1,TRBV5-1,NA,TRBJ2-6,TGCGCCAGCAGCCCTACAGGGACAGGCTCTGGGGCCAACGTCCTGACTTTC,CASSPTGTGSGANVLTF
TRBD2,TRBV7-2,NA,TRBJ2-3,TGTGCCAGCAGGGCTAGCGGGAGGCCGGAGGCGCAGTATTTT,CASRASGRPEAQYF
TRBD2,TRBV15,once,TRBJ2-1,TGTGCCACCAGCAGAGAACCTAGCGGGACCTACAATGAGCAGTTCTTC,CATSREPSGTYNEQFF
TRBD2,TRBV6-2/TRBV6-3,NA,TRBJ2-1,TGTGCCAGCCTACAGGGACTAGCGGGAGTCAATGAGCAGTTCTTC,CASLQGLAGVNEQFF
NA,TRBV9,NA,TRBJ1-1,TGTGCCAGCAGCGTAGGCAGGGGTCTGAACACTGAAGCTTTCTTT,CASSVGRGLNTEAFF
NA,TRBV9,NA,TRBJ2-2,TGTGCCAGCAGCGTAGTATCGGCAGGGACCACCGGGGAGCTGTTTTTT,CASSVVSAGTTGELFF
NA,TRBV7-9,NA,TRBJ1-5,TGTGCCAGCAGCCCCCACAGCGCCAATCAGCCCCGGCATTTT,CASSPHSANQPRHF
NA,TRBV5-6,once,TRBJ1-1,TGTGCCAGCAGCTTTTCGGGGGAAACTGAAGCTTTCTTT,CASSFSGETEAFF
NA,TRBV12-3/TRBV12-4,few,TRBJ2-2,TGTGCCAGCAGCCTCTTTGGGGGAAGCAACACCGGGGAGCTGTTTTTT,CASSLFGGSNTGELFF
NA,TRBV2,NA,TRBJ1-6,TGTGCCAGCTGTGGGGAAGTCTCACCCCTCCACTTT,CASCGEVSPLHF
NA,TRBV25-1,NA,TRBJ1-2,TGTGCCAGCAGTCGGTCGGGGCCCGGCTATGGCTACACCTTC,CASSRSGPGYGYTF
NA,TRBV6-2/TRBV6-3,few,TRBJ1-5,TGTGCCAGCAGTTACTCGATGCAGCCCCAGCATTTT,CASSYSMQPQHF
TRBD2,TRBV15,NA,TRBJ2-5,TGTGCCACCAGCAGGGTCTCAGCGGGGGAAGAGACCCAGTACTTC,CATSRVSAGEETQYF
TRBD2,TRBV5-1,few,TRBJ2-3,TGCGCCAGCAATAGCGGGAGTAACACAGATACGCAGTATTTT,CASNSGSNTDTQYF
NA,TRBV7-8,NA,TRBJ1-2,TGTGCCAGCAGCTTGGGGGGTATTGGCTATGGCTACACCTTC,CASSLGGIGYGYTF
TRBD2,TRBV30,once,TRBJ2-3,TGTGCCTGGGGTCCCGGGACTAGCGGGAGTTCAGATACGCAGTATTTT,CAWGPGTSGSSDTQYF
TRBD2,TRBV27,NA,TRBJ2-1,TGTGCCAGCAGAGAGAGCGGGAGCAATGAGCAGTTCTTC,CASRESGSNEQFF
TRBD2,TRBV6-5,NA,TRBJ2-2,TGTGCCAGCAGTTACGGGGCTAGCGGGTCCCGGGAGCTGTTTTTT,CASSYGASGSRELFF
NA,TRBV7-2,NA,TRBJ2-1,TGTGCCAGCAGCTTATCGGAGCGGGTGTACAATGAGCAGTTCTTC,CASSLSERVYNEQFF
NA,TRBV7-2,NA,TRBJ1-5,TGTGCCAGCAGCTTAACCGGGACGAGAAGCAATCAGCCCCAGCATTTT,CASSLTGTRSNQPQHF
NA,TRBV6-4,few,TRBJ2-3,TGTGCCAGCAGTGACGGCGGGGGCGGTAGCACAGATACGCAGTATTTT,CASSDGGGGSTDTQYF
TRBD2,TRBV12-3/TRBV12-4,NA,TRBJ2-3,TGTGCCAGCAGTCCATTCCATACTAGCGGGAGGGCAGATACGCAGTATTTT,CASSPFHTSGRADTQYF
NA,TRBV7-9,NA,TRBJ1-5,TGTGCCAGCAGCTTGCTAGGGGGGGGCATTCAGGATCAGCCCCAGCATTTT,CASSLLGGGIQDQPQHF
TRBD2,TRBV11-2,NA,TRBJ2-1,TGTGCCAGCAGCTTTTCGACGGGAGGAGGTCCCTCTACAAATGAGCAGTTCTTC,CASSFSTGGGPSTNEQFF
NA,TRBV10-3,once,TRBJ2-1,TGTGCCATCGCCGCGGTAGGCGCCTACAATGAGCAGTTCTTC,CAIAAVGAYNEQFF
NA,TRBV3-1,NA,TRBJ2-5,TGTGCCAGCAGCTCCCTGGGGCTACTGTCCAACTTC,CASSSLGLLSNF
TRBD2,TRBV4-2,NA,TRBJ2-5,TGTGCCAGCAGCCAAGAAGCTAGCGGGAGGGAGACCCAGTACTTC,CASSQEASGRETQYF
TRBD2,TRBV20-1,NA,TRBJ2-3,TGCAGTGCTAGAGATCCGGGGAGGGCCCTCACAGATACGCAGTATTTT,CSARDPGRALTDTQYF
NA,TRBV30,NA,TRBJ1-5,TGTGCCTGGAGTTCCGGGACAACTAGCAATCAGCCCCAGCATTTT,CAWSSGTTSNQPQHF
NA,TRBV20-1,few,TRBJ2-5,TGCAGTGCATATCCTCTAGCGAGGGAGACCCAGTACTTC,CSAYPLARETQYF